This is a list of T cell receptor beta chains from one sample in a study of cytomegalovirus exposure and HLA in healthy donors. Measured with immunoSEQ multiplex PCR; TCRdb has only the in-frame clones, and not every one. The sample has 150,000 to 180,000 clones; around 84% are singletons. The sequencing sample was made of PBMCs. The receptors shown here come from a human donor in good health. CDR3s include the opening cysteine and the closing phenylalanine or tryptophan. For some rows the clone size is stated as once, few or many, or as a class when expanded; others skip it.

abundance	v_gene	j_gene	CDR3aa
NA	TRBV5-1	TRBJ1-1	CASSYLTGTSSPYTEAFF
once	TRBV6-5	TRBJ2-3	CASSERTTPGF
NA	TRBV27	TRBJ2-1	CASSPPTSVEQFF
NA	TRBV5-1	TRBJ2-2	CASSLANRGANTGELFF
NA	TRBV2	TRBJ2-7	CASRTPGGSYEQYF
NA	TRBV11-2	TRBJ2-7	CASRLISGNYEQYF
NA	TRBV15	TRBJ2-7	CATSRDVAGPYEQYF
NA	TRBV28	TRBJ2-5	CASSSGTLRQETQYF
NA	TRBV2	TRBJ1-3	CASISGRGGNTIYF
NA	TRBV6-5	TRBJ1-1	CASRVGSSQEAFF
NA	TRBV5-1	TRBJ1-2	CASSLVYGQEDGYTF